The clone carrying this T cell receptor (beta chain) showed up just a few times. The antigen remains undetermined. The sample belongs to a study of post-analysis software for immune sequencing data. Study context: Relapsing-remitting, secondary progressive and progressive-relapsing multiple sclerosis were all included among the disease courses. General study points: TRBV5-6, TRBV5-1 and TRBV20-1 were among roughly five TRBV segments more frequent in patients than controls.

The CDR3 totals 14 residues. The V and J ends lost 8 bases and 7 bases respectively, with 18 bases between them. The TCR beta cDNA libraries contained unique molecular identifiers. TCRdb re-analysed the PCR reads in MiXCR, keeping a single row per CDR3 protein. This sample yields 150,000 to 200,000 distinct CDR3 sequences, of which around 34% are seen a single time; approximately 30% belongs to the top ten. The rearrangement joins TRBV12-3 or TRBV12-4 to TRBJ2-4, with D tentatively TRBD1 or TRBD2 (7 bases each). The sample in question was blood, obtained after autologous hematopoietic stem cell transplantation. The receptor was isolated from a girl aged 5-17 years with multiple sclerosis. The CDR3 DNA is TGTGCCAGCGCGACGGGAGGCAGGGGGAACATTCAGTACTTC. Translating gives CASATGGRGNIQYF.